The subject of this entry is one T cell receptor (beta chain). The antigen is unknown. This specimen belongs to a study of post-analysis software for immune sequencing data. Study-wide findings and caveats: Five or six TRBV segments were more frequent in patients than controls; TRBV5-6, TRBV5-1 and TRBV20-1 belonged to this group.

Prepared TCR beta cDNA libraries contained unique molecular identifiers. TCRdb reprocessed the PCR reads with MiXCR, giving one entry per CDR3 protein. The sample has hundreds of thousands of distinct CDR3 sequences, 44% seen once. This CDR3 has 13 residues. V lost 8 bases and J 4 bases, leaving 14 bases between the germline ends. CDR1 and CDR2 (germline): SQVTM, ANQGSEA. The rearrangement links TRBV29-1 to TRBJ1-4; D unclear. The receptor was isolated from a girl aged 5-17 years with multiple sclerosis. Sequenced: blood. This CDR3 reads CSIAGPSNEKLFF. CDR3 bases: TGCAGCATTGCCGGACCGAGTAATGAAAAACTGTTTTTT.